Listed below are T cell receptor beta chains from one sample, sequenced in a study of blood T cell repertoires in COVID-19. Assay used: immunoSEQ multiplex PCR; TCRdb lists only in-frame clones, some missing. The sample yields about 130,000 clones, 84% seen once. Sequencing was performed on peripheral blood. The receptors here all came from a human donor in a cohort sampled during active COVID-19. The CDR3 runs from the conserved cysteine through the conserved F or W. Fields, in order: clone size, V gene, D gene, J gene, CDR3 protein, CDR3 DNA. D genes are given only for firm matches. Size values are once, few and many counts, or a class for expanded clones, and some rows have none.

clone_size: few; v_call: TRBV7-2; d_call: -; j_call: TRBJ1-5; cdr3_aa: CASSFTGNQPQHF; cdr3_nt: TGTGCCAGCAGCTTCACAGGGAATCAGCCCCAGCATTTT
clone_size: -; v_call: TRBV15; d_call: TRBD1; j_call: TRBJ2-1; cdr3_aa: CATSGDRANYNEQFF; cdr3_nt: TGTGCCACCAGCGGGGACAGGGCCAACTACAATGAGCAGTTCTTC
clone_size: once; v_call: TRBV11-1; d_call: TRBD1; j_call: TRBJ2-5; cdr3_aa: CASSPRTGQQETQYF; cdr3_nt: TGTGCCAGCAGCCCCCGGACAGGGCAACAAGAGACCCAGTACTTC
clone_size: once; v_call: TRBV19; d_call: TRBD1; j_call: TRBJ1-5; cdr3_aa: CASSGTVANQPQHF; cdr3_nt: TGTGCCAGTAGTGGGACAGTAGCAAATCAGCCCCAGCATTTT
clone_size: -; v_call: TRBV19; d_call: -; j_call: TRBJ1-6; cdr3_aa: CATRNRVDSPLHF; cdr3_nt: TGTGCCACCCGGAACAGGGTGGATTCACCCCTCCACTTT
clone_size: -; v_call: TRBV7-3; d_call: -; j_call: TRBJ2-2; cdr3_aa: CASSPHWTTPVTGELFF; cdr3_nt: TGTGCCAGCAGCCCCCACTGGACTACCCCGGTCACCGGGGAGCTGTTTTTT
clone_size: -; v_call: TRBV5-6; d_call: -; j_call: TRBJ1-2; cdr3_aa: CASSLRRVERGYTF; cdr3_nt: TGTGCCAGCAGCTTACGCAGGGTGGAACGGGGCTACACCTTC
clone_size: once; v_call: TRBV4-1; d_call: TRBD2; j_call: TRBJ2-3; cdr3_aa: CASSRRLAGSDTQYF; cdr3_nt: TGCGCCAGCAGCCGACGACTAGCGGGGTCAGATACGCAGTATTTT
clone_size: -; v_call: TRBV7-2; d_call: -; j_call: TRBJ1-1; cdr3_aa: CASSLVRTEAFF; cdr3_nt: TGTGCCAGCAGCTTAGTGAGGACTGAAGCTTTCTTT
clone_size: -; v_call: TRBV6-4; d_call: TRBD1; j_call: TRBJ2-3; cdr3_aa: CASSEGWTGDTDTQYF; cdr3_nt: TGTGCCAGCAGTGAAGGGTGGACAGGGGACACAGATACGCAGTATTTT
clone_size: -; v_call: TRBV7-2; d_call: TRBD1; j_call: TRBJ1-1; cdr3_aa: CASSLVGQGPVNTEAFF; cdr3_nt: TGTGCCAGCAGCTTAGTGGGACAGGGGCCGGTCAACACTGAAGCTTTCTTT
clone_size: -; v_call: TRBV19; d_call: -; j_call: TRBJ1-2; cdr3_aa: CASSVPPGVYGYTF; cdr3_nt: TGTGCCAGTAGTGTCCCCCCGGGGGTCTATGGCTACACCTTC
clone_size: -; v_call: TRBV11-3; d_call: TRBD2; j_call: TRBJ2-1; cdr3_aa: CASSLEVGGSNEQFF; cdr3_nt: TGTGCCAGCAGCTTAGAAGTGGGCGGGAGTAATGAGCAGTTCTTC
clone_size: -; v_call: TRBV7-2; d_call: -; j_call: TRBJ2-1; cdr3_aa: CASSSRGSSYNEQFF; cdr3_nt: TGTGCCAGCAGCTCTAGGGGGAGCTCCTACAATGAGCAGTTCTTC
clone_size: -; v_call: TRBV7-2; d_call: -; j_call: TRBJ2-5; cdr3_aa: CASERQGETQYF; cdr3_nt: TGTGCCAGCGAACGGCAGGGGGAGACCCAGTACTTC